Listed below are T cell receptor beta chains from one sample, sequenced in a study of blood T cell dynamics during melanoma immunotherapy. Libraries were prepared by immunoSEQ multiplex PCR; TCRdb keeps only in-frame clonotypes and omits some of them. The sample includes about 11,000 clones, about four fifths of them seen just once. The source material was blood, sampled from a patient treated with checkpoint blockade. Receptors originate from a human donor with melanoma. CDR3s include the opening cysteine and the closing phenylalanine or tryptophan. A D gene is named only where the DNA matches it firmly. Rows may omit the clone size; those that give it use once, few, many or a size class.

v_call: TRBV9
d_call: NA
clone_size: NA
j_call: TRBJ1-2
cdr3_nt: TGTGCCAGCAGCGGATATGAAATTGGAACCACCTATGGCTACACCTTC
cdr3_aa: CASSGYEIGTTYGYTF

v_call: TRBV7-2
d_call: TRBD1
clone_size: NA
j_call: TRBJ1-2
cdr3_nt: TGTGCCAGCAGCCCGCGACAGGGGATGAGTGCTGGCTACACCTTC
cdr3_aa: CASSPRQGMSAGYTF

v_call: TRBV4-3
d_call: NA
clone_size: NA
j_call: TRBJ1-6
cdr3_nt: TGCGCCAGCAGCCGAAGCAGGGTAGGCTCGGGGAATTCACCCCTCCACTTT
cdr3_aa: CASSRSRVGSGNSPLHF

v_call: TRBV5-6
d_call: TRBD2
clone_size: NA
j_call: TRBJ2-3
cdr3_nt: TGTGCCAGCAGCGCGCCGGGACTACACACAGATACGCAGTATTTT
cdr3_aa: CASSAPGLHTDTQYF

v_call: TRBV11-3
d_call: NA
clone_size: NA
j_call: TRBJ2-7
cdr3_nt: TGTGCCAGCAGTTACTCAGGGTCCGACGAGCAGTACTTC
cdr3_aa: CASSYSGSDEQYF

v_call: TRBV7-9
d_call: NA
clone_size: NA
j_call: TRBJ2-2
cdr3_nt: TGTGCCAGCAGCCCTTCAAACACCGGGGAGCTGTTTTTT
cdr3_aa: CASSPSNTGELFF

v_call: TRBV10-3
d_call: NA
clone_size: NA
j_call: TRBJ1-6
cdr3_nt: TGTGCCATCAGTGAGTCGGTAATTAATTCACCCCTCCACTTT
cdr3_aa: CAISESVINSPLHF

v_call: TRBV6-1
d_call: NA
clone_size: NA
j_call: TRBJ2-3
cdr3_nt: TGTGCCAGCATTTACGGCAGCACAGATACGCAGTATTTT
cdr3_aa: CASIYGSTDTQYF

v_call: TRBV7-2
d_call: NA
clone_size: NA
j_call: TRBJ1-5
cdr3_nt: TGTGCCAGCAGCTTATCCCCTTATAGCAATCAGCCCCAGCATTTT
cdr3_aa: CASSLSPYSNQPQHF

v_call: TRBV2
d_call: NA
clone_size: few
j_call: TRBJ1-6
cdr3_nt: TGTGCCAGCAGTGAACATGACGGACTGCAGCCCCTCCACTTT
cdr3_aa: CASSEHDGLQPLHF

v_call: TRBV28
d_call: NA
clone_size: NA
j_call: TRBJ1-1
cdr3_nt: TGTGCCAGCAGAGACAGCGAAGCTTTCTTT
cdr3_aa: CASRDSEAFF

v_call: TRBV5-6
d_call: NA
clone_size: NA
j_call: TRBJ1-6
cdr3_nt: TGTGCCAGCGGTGGACAGACATATAATTCACCCCTCCACTTT
cdr3_aa: CASGGQTYNSPLHF

v_call: TRBV4-3
d_call: NA
clone_size: NA
j_call: TRBJ1-5
cdr3_nt: TGCGCCAGCAGCCAAGAACTCCGACAGCCCCAGCATTTT
cdr3_aa: CASSQELRQPQHF

v_call: TRBV27
d_call: TRBD1
clone_size: NA
j_call: TRBJ1-4
cdr3_nt: TGTGCCAGCAGTCGGGCCGGGACAGTAAATGAAAAACTGTTTTTT
cdr3_aa: CASSRAGTVNEKLFF

v_call: TRBV6-5
d_call: TRBD1
clone_size: NA
j_call: TRBJ2-7
cdr3_nt: TGTGCCAGCAGTGCCTTTGGGACAGGGGCCTACGAGCAGTACTTC
cdr3_aa: CASSAFGTGAYEQYF

v_call: TRBV18
d_call: NA
clone_size: few
j_call: TRBJ1-3
cdr3_nt: TGTGCCAGCTCGCCTAATTCACAATCGACCGGGACTGACATATATTTT
cdr3_aa: CASSPNSQSTGTDIYF

v_call: TRBV4-3
d_call: NA
clone_size: NA
j_call: TRBJ2-3
cdr3_nt: TGCGCCAGCAGCCAAGATTGGGTTAGTCCGAATACAGGGTCACCCACAGATACGCAGTATTTT
cdr3_aa: CASSQDWVSPNTGSPTDTQYF

v_call: TRBV14
d_call: NA
clone_size: NA
j_call: TRBJ1-1
cdr3_nt: TGTGCCAGCAGCCTCCTGAGTTTACCAACTGAAGCTTTCTTT
cdr3_aa: CASSLLSLPTEAFF

v_call: TRBV6-5
d_call: NA
clone_size: NA
j_call: TRBJ1-1
cdr3_nt: TGTGCCAGCAGTAAAACAGGGTTCGGCACTGAAGCTTTCTTT
cdr3_aa: CASSKTGFGTEAFF

v_call: TRBV7-9
d_call: NA
clone_size: NA
j_call: TRBJ2-1
cdr3_nt: TGTGCCAGCAGCGCCCCCCCACAGGGCGGTGAGCAGTTCTTC
cdr3_aa: CASSAPPQGGEQFF

v_call: TRBV19
d_call: TRBD1
clone_size: NA
j_call: TRBJ1-1
cdr3_nt: TGTGCCAGTAGAGAGCCGGGACAGTACACTGAAGCTTTCTTT
cdr3_aa: CASREPGQYTEAFF

v_call: TRBV6-6
d_call: NA
clone_size: NA
j_call: TRBJ2-1
cdr3_nt: TGTGCCAGCAGTTGGGCCGGGACAGAGCAGTTCTTC
cdr3_aa: CASSWAGTEQFF

v_call: TRBV7-6
d_call: NA
clone_size: NA
j_call: TRBJ2-7
cdr3_nt: TGTGCCAGCAGCCTAATCCCCGAGAACGAGCAGTACTTC
cdr3_aa: CASSLIPENEQYF

v_call: TRBV27
d_call: NA
clone_size: NA
j_call: TRBJ1-1
cdr3_nt: TGTGCCAGCAGTTTACGGGGGCAGGATATTTACACTGAAGCTTTCTTT
cdr3_aa: CASSLRGQDIYTEAFF

v_call: TRBV4-1
d_call: NA
clone_size: NA
j_call: TRBJ1-1
cdr3_nt: TGCGCCAGCAGCCAAGAGAAGCGAGCTTTCTTT
cdr3_aa: CASSQEKRAFF

v_call: TRBV5-6
d_call: TRBD1
clone_size: NA
j_call: TRBJ1-2
cdr3_nt: TGTGCCAGCAGCTTGAGTCGAGGGGGCAAAGACACCTTC
cdr3_aa: CASSLSRGGKDTF

v_call: TRBV20-1
d_call: NA
clone_size: NA
j_call: TRBJ1-1
cdr3_nt: TGCAGTGTTCGCCGGGGAACTGAAGCTTTCTTT
cdr3_aa: CSVRRGTEAFF

v_call: TRBV30
d_call: NA
clone_size: NA
j_call: TRBJ1-4
cdr3_nt: TGTGCCTGGAGTGTGGGGGGGCCTGAAAAACTGTTTTTT
cdr3_aa: CAWSVGGPEKLFF

v_call: TRBV4-3
d_call: NA
clone_size: once
j_call: TRBJ2-7
cdr3_nt: TGCGCCAGCAGCCACAAAGGGGACTTTCGAAAGCAGTACTTC
cdr3_aa: CASSHKGDFRKQYF

v_call: TRBV6-5
d_call: NA
clone_size: NA
j_call: TRBJ1-2
cdr3_nt: TGTGCCAGCAGTTACTCCGGGGCTAACTATGGCTACACCTTC
cdr3_aa: CASSYSGANYGYTF

v_call: TRBV6-5
d_call: TRBD1
clone_size: once
j_call: TRBJ2-4
cdr3_nt: TGTGCCAGCAGTTACCTAGATCCTACAGGGGACATTCAGTACTTC
cdr3_aa: CASSYLDPTGDIQYF

v_call: TRBV5-1
d_call: NA
clone_size: NA
j_call: TRBJ2-2
cdr3_nt: TGCGCCAGCAGCTGGACACAGGACCCGAACACCGGGGAGCTGTTTTTT
cdr3_aa: CASSWTQDPNTGELFF

v_call: TRBV4-1
d_call: NA
clone_size: NA
j_call: TRBJ1-1
cdr3_nt: TGCGCCAGCAGCCAAGTACAACTGAACACTGAAGCTTTCTTT
cdr3_aa: CASSQVQLNTEAFF

v_call: TRBV11-2
d_call: NA
clone_size: NA
j_call: TRBJ2-2
cdr3_nt: TGTGCCAGCAGCTTAGACAGGAGAACCGGGGAGCTGTTTTTT
cdr3_aa: CASSLDRRTGELFF

v_call: TRBV7-3
d_call: NA
clone_size: NA
j_call: TRBJ1-1
cdr3_nt: TGTGCCAGCAGCCGGGGGGGTTTGGCTGAAGCTTTCTTT
cdr3_aa: CASSRGGLAEAFF

v_call: TRBV5-1
d_call: TRBD2
clone_size: NA
j_call: TRBJ2-3
cdr3_nt: TGCGCCAGCAGTAGCGGGGGCCGATTAGATACGCAGTATTTT
cdr3_aa: CASSSGGRLDTQYF

v_call: TRBV7-3
d_call: TRBD2
clone_size: NA
j_call: TRBJ2-3
cdr3_nt: TGTGCCAGCAGCTTTGCGGGGGGACGCACAGATACGCAGTATTTT
cdr3_aa: CASSFAGGRTDTQYF

v_call: TRBV5-1
d_call: NA
clone_size: NA
j_call: TRBJ1-1
cdr3_nt: TGCGCCAGCAGCTTGGCCAATGGTCCAACGGCTGAAGCTTTCTTT
cdr3_aa: CASSLANGPTAEAFF

v_call: TRBV7-2
d_call: TRBD1
clone_size: NA
j_call: TRBJ1-2
cdr3_nt: TGTGCCAGCAGCTTAAACAGGGGAAACTATGGCTACACCTTC
cdr3_aa: CASSLNRGNYGYTF

v_call: TRBV7-2
d_call: NA
clone_size: NA
j_call: TRBJ2-4
cdr3_nt: TGTGCCAGCGGTCCAGGGGGACTAGCCAAAAACATTCAGTACTTC
cdr3_aa: CASGPGGLAKNIQYF

v_call: TRBV11-2
d_call: TRBD1
clone_size: NA
j_call: TRBJ2-5
cdr3_nt: TGTGCCAGCAGACAGGGGACAGGTCAAGAGACCCAGTACTTC
cdr3_aa: CASRQGTGQETQYF

v_call: TRBV7-3
d_call: TRBD1
clone_size: NA
j_call: TRBJ1-1
cdr3_nt: TGTGCCAGCAGCGCCGGGACAGGGGGCAGTGCTGAAGCTTTCTTT
cdr3_aa: CASSAGTGGSAEAFF

v_call: TRBV6-4
d_call: TRBD1
clone_size: NA
j_call: TRBJ1-5
cdr3_nt: TGTGCCAGCAGTGAGGGGACAGGGGGCAATCAGCCCCAGCATTTT
cdr3_aa: CASSEGTGGNQPQHF

v_call: TRBV4-3
d_call: NA
clone_size: NA
j_call: TRBJ2-7
cdr3_nt: TGCGCCAGCAGCCAAGTTTCCGGACAATCCTACGAGCAGTACTTC
cdr3_aa: CASSQVSGQSYEQYF

v_call: TRBV6-5
d_call: NA
clone_size: NA
j_call: TRBJ1-3
cdr3_nt: TGTGCCAGCAGTCCCGGGACCTCTGGAAACACCATATATTTT
cdr3_aa: CASSPGTSGNTIYF